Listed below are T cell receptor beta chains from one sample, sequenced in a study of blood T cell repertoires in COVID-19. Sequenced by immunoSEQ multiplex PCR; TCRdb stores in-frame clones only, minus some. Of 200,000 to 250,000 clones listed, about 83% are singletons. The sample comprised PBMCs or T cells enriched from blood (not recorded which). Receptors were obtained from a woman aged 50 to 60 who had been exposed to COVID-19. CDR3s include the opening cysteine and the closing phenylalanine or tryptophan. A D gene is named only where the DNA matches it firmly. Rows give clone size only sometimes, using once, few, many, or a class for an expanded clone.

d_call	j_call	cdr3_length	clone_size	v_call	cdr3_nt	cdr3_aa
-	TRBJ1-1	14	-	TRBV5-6	TGTGCCAGCAGCCCCCTGGGGGCCAACACTGAAGCTTTCTTT	CASSPLGANTEAFF
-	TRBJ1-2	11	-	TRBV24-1	TGTGCCACCAGTGATGAGGGTGGCTACACCTTC	CATSDEGGYTF
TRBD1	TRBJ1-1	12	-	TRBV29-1	TGCAGCGTTCACAGGGGAAACACTGAAGCTTTCTTT	CSVHRGNTEAFF
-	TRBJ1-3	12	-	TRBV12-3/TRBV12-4	TGTGCCAGCAGGCAGGGGGGAAACACCATATATTTT	CASRQGGNTIYF
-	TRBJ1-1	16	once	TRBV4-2	TGTGCCAGCAGCCAAGATTTGAGGGGAGGTAACACTGAAGCTTTCTTT	CASSQDLRGGNTEAFF
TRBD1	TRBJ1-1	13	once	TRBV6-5	TGTGCCAGCAGTTTAACAGGGGGCACTGAAGCTTTCTTT	CASSLTGGTEAFF
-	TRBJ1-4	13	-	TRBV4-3	TGCGCCAGCAGCCAACAGGGAGGGGAAAAACTGTTTTTT	CASSQQGGEKLFF
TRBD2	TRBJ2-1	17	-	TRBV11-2	TGTGCCAGCAGCCCTAAGTTCGGACTAGCGGGGGGGAATGAGCAGTTCTTC	CASSPKFGLAGGNEQFF
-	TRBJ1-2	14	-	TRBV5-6	TGTGCCAGCAGCTTGAGTGCCAGGGAGGGAGGCTACACCTTC	CASSLSAREGGYTF
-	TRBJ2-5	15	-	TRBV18	TGTGCCAGCTCCTCACCGACGGGGGTCCAAGAGACCCAGTACTTC	CASSSPTGVQETQYF
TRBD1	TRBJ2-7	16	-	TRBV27	TGTGCCAGCGCCCAATTGGGGGACAGCCCGTTAATGTGGCAGTACTTC	CASAQLGDSPLMWQYF
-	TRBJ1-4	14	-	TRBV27	TGTGCCAGCAGTAGAGGACAGTTTAATGAAAAACTGTTTTTT	CASSRGQFNEKLFF
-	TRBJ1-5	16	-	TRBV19	TGTGCCAGTAGTAGCGCTGGTTCCCTAATTTATCAGCCCCAGCATTTT	CASSSAGSLIYQPQHF
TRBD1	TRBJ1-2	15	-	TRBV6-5	TGTGCCAGCAGTCCACAGGGGAATTCTAACTATGGCTACACCTTC	CASSPQGNSNYGYTF
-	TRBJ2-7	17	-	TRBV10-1	TGCGCCAGCAGAGAACTCAGTGGGGGCCCCCGGAGGAGCGAGCAGTACTTC	CASRELSGGPRRSEQYF
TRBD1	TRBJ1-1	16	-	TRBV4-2	TGTGCCAGCAGCCAAGGACAGGGGGCCATGAACACTGAAGCTTTCTTT	CASSQGQGAMNTEAFF
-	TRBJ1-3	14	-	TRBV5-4	TGTGCCAGCAGCTTGGCGGGGTTTAGGAACACCATATATTTT	CASSLAGFRNTIYF
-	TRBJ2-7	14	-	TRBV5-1	TGCGCCAGCAGCTTTCAGGGGTACTCCTACGAGCAGTACTTC	CASSFQGYSYEQYF
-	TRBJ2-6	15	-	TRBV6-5	TGTGCCAGCAGGCGGGACGGCCCGGGGGCCAACGTCCTGACTTTC	CASRRDGPGANVLTF